What follows are 29 T cell receptor beta chains derived from one specimen sequenced in a study of Ad26.COV2.S vaccination and SARS-CoV-2 variants. Profiled with immunoSEQ multiplex PCR; TCRdb holds only in-frame clones, not every one. The sample lists about 87,000 clones; about four fifths were seen once. The source was peripheral blood, collected after recovery from COVID-19. The receptors come from a human donor who had recovered from COVID-19.

The rearrangement links TRBV11-3 to TRBJ1-4, with TRBD1 matching over 12 bases. V was pared by 5 bases and J by 4 bases, with 11 bases of the junction left unmatched. Germline V lookup: CDR1 SGHNT, CDR2 YENEEA. The CDR3 has 18 amino acids. CDR3 coding DNA: TGTGCCAGCAGCCCCCCGAGGGACAGGGGGCGGATTAATGAAAAACTGTTTTTT. This sequence encodes CASSPPRDRGRINEKLFF. The whole variable domain, remainder taken from reference TRBV11-3 and TRBJ1-4, is EAGVVQSPRYKIIEKKQPVAFWCNPISGHNTLYWYLQNLGQGPELLIRYENEEAVDDSQLPKDRFSAERLKGVDSTLKIQPAELGDSAVYLCASSPPRDRGRINEKLFFGSGTQLSVL.

A single count supports this clone. The rearrangement links TRBV7-2 to TRBJ2-7; 8 bases are shared with TRBD1. The CDR3 consists of 14 residues. CDR1 SGHTA and CDR2 FQGNSA come from the germline V gene. Trimming took 5 bases from V and 2 from J; bases not matched to a gene: 5. The CDR3 is CASSRTGSTYEQYF. The DNA of the CDR3 is TGTGCCAGCAGCAGGACAGGGTCGACCTACGAGCAGTACTTC.

V and J are TRBV7-2 and TRBJ2-5; D gene uncertain. With 5 bases removed from V and 3 bases from J, the gap between germline ends came to 10 bases. CDR1 and CDR2 from the germline V gene are SGHTA and FQGNSA. This CDR3 contains 13 residues. DNA of the CDR3: TGTGCCAGCAGCCAAAATACTAAAGAGACCCAGTACTTC. Protein product: CASSQNTKETQYF. The full variable domain, in which reference TRBV7-2 and TRBJ2-5 provide the parts outside the CDR3, is GAGVSQSPSNKVTEKGKDVELRCDPISGHTALYWYRQSLGQGLEFLIYFQGNSAPDKSGLPSDRFSAERTGGSVSTLTIQRTQQEDSAVYLCASSQNTKETQYFGPGTRLLVL.

The rearrangement links TRBV28 to TRBJ1-2, with 10 bases matching TRBD1. The CDR3 loop spans 13 amino acids. Losses at the gene ends were 5 bases for V and 6 bases for J; bases not matched to a gene: 3. Germline CDR1 MDHEN, CDR2 SYDVKM. The chain's CDR3 is CASSLGQGHGYTF. For the CDR3, the DNA is TGTGCCAGCAGTCTGGGACAGGGGCATGGCTACACCTTC.

This rearrangement joins TRBV19 to TRBJ2-1; the match to TRBD2 covers 9 bases. The CDR3 spans 16 residues. Germline values: CDR1 LNHDA, CDR2 SQIVND (reference sequence). The ends lost 9 bases at V and 2 bases at J; junction bases unmatched: 11. This chain's CDR3 is CASRPIGLAPYNEQFF. The CDR3 DNA reads TGTGCCAGCCGCCCTATCGGACTAGCGCCCTACAATGAGCAGTTCTTC.

The CDR3 sequence is CASSEGTGGRELFF. In DNA form, the CDR3 reads TGTGCCAGCAGTGAGGGGACAGGGGGTAGGGAGCTGTTTTTT. This chain uses TRBV6-1 with TRBJ2-2; 11 positions match TRBD1. There are 14 residues in the CDR3. Per the germline V gene, CDR1 is MNHNS and CDR2 is SASEGT. Trimming removed 3 bases from V and 9 bases from J; junction bases left unmatched: 3.

The chain carries TRBV24-1 and TRBJ1-4; D is ambiguous. Trimming took off 4 bases at V and 3 bases at J, with 11 bases between the two ends. The CDR3 spans 15 residues. CDR1 KGHDR and CDR2 SFDVKD come from the germline V gene. As DNA, the CDR3 is TGTGCCACCAGTGAGGGTAGGCGAGCTAATGAAAAACTGTTTTTT. Translation: CATSEGRRANEKLFF.

Only one count was recorded for this clone. The genes are TRBV27 and TRBJ2-1; D is possibly TRBD2 (5 bases). CDR3 length: 15 amino acids. Per the germline V gene, CDR1 is MNHEY and CDR2 is SMNVEV (reference sequence). The germline V and J ends were trimmed by 0 bases and 3 bases, with 9 bases remaining between them. For the CDR3, the DNA is TGTGCCAGCAGTTTATCGCTAGCTTTCTACAATGAGCAGTTCTTC. Amino acid sequence: CASSLSLAFYNEQFF.

The chain couples TRBV10-1 to TRBJ2-3, with 7 bases aligning to TRBD2. Germline CDR1 is WNHNN and CDR2 is SYGVQD (reference sequence). V lost 1 base, J lost 6 bases, and 16 bases stayed unmatched. This CDR3 is 18 amino acids long. CDR3 sequence reads: CASSEFRSTGEGRDTQYF. CDR3 DNA sequence: TGCGCCAGCAGTGAGTTTCGAAGCACGGGGGAGGGCCGGGATACGCAGTATTTT.

The chain uses TRBV5-4 and TRBJ1-3; D is undetermined. Germline V lookup: CDR1 SGHNT, CDR2 YYREEE (reference sequence). The V end lost 0 bases, the J end lost 3 bases, and 10 bases lay between the germline ends. The CDR3 sequence is 15 residues long. CDR3 sequence reads: CASSLGKSGGNTIYF. As DNA, the CDR3 is TGTGCCAGCAGCTTGGGTAAATCGGGTGGAAACACCATATATTTT. Based on the CDR3 plus reference TRBV5-4 and TRBJ1-3, the full variable domain is ETGVTQSPTHLIKTRGQQVTLRCSSQSGHNTVSWYQQALGQGPQFIFQYYREEENGRGNFPPRFSGLQFPNYSSELNVNALELDDSALYLCASSLGKSGGNTIYFGEGSWLTVV.

The V gene is TRBV7-8, the J gene TRBJ2-5, with D perhaps matching TRBD2 (6 bases). The CDR3 runs to 15 residues. V shed 4 bases and J shed 1 base, with 13 bases lying between them. Germline CDR1 SGHVS, CDR2 FQNEAQ. In DNA, the CDR3 is TGTGCCAGCAGCTCAAGTAGCGGCAGCCAAGAGACCCAGTACTTC. This encodes CASSSSSGSQETQYF.

This clone was observed many times. The V call is TRBV10-1, the J call TRBJ1-5; D not resolved. The CDR3 totals 13 residues. The germline V gene has CDR1 WNHNN and CDR2 SYGVQD (reference sequence). V lost 0 bases to trimming and J lost 4 bases, with 4 bases between them. CDR3 sequence (DNA): TGCGCCAGCAGTGAGTCTCTGAATCAGCCCCAGCATTTT. It is translated as CASSESLNQPQHF.

The chain uses TRBV9 and TRBJ2-2; D not resolved. Germline loops: CDR1 SGDLS, CDR2 YYNGEE. The length of the CDR3 is 15 residues. V was trimmed by 4 bases and J by 0 bases, leaving 10 bases between them. CDR3 coding DNA: TGTGCCAGCAGCCAAAGCACCACGAACACCGGGGAGCTGTTTTTT. It is translated as CASSQSTTNTGELFF. The whole variable domain, remainder taken from reference TRBV9 and TRBJ2-2, is DSGVTQTPKHLITATGQRVTLRCSPRSGDLSVYWYQQSLDQGLQFLIQYYNGEERAKGNILERFSAQQFPDLHSELNLSSLELGDSALYFCASSQSTTNTGELFFGEGSRLTVL.

V and J are TRBV7-6 and TRBJ2-2; no clear D gene. V gave up 4 bases and J gave up 2 bases, with 11 bases separating them. The CDR3 has 15 amino acids. Germline V gene data show CDR1 as SGHVS and CDR2 as FNYEAQ. CDR3 protein: CASSSPASNTGELFF. In DNA form, the CDR3 reads TGTGCCAGCAGCTCCCCCGCCTCCAACACCGGGGAGCTGTTTTTT.

The V gene is TRBV2, the J gene TRBJ2-1, with 9 bases lining up with TRBD2. The CDR3 loop spans 15 amino acids. Trimming removed 4 bases from V and 8 bases from J; junction bases left unmatched: 9. Germline CDR1 is SNHLY and CDR2 is FYNNEI. Written as DNA, the CDR3 is TGTGCCAGCAGTGCTTCACCGACTAGCGGAGATGAGCAGTTCTTC. Protein product: CASSASPTSGDEQFF. Full variable domain (missing parts from reference TRBV2 and TRBJ2-1): EPEVTQTPSHQVTQMGQEVILRCVPISNHLYFYWYRQILGQKVEFLVSFYNNEISEKSEIFDDQFSVERPDGSNFTLKIRSTKLEDSAMYFCASSASPTSGDEQFFGPGTRLTVL.

This clone was seen more than once but under ten times. The chain is built from TRBV19 and TRBJ1-1; 9 nucleotides match TRBD1. Germline V gene sequence: CDR1 LNHDA, CDR2 SQIVND (reference sequence). The CDR3 length is 15 residues. The V and J ends lost 9 bases and 3 bases, in that order; junction bases with no gene match: 11. In nucleotides, the CDR3 is TGTGCCAGCCGGGACAGGGCACGTAGTGACACTGAAGCTTTCTTT. Translated: CASRDRARSDTEAFF.

The genes are TRBV7-3 and TRBJ2-1; no definite D call. This CDR3 is built from 12 residues. V lost 6 bases, J lost 12 bases, and 15 bases lay in between. Looked up from germline, CDR1 is SGHTA and CDR2 is FQGTGA. Here the CDR3 reads CASSSASSGQFF. CDR3 nucleotides: TGTGCCAGCAGTTCTGCTAGTTCTGGGCAGTTCTTC.

This chain joins TRBV10-3 and TRBJ2-1, with TRBD2 matching over 12 bases. Germline values: CDR1 ENHRY, CDR2 SYGVKD. Trimming cost V 2 bases and J 4 bases; bases outside gene matches: 3. This CDR3 comprises 16 residues. CDR3: CAISEILAGGYNEQFF. For the CDR3, the DNA is TGTGCCATCAGTGAGATTCTAGCGGGAGGGTACAATGAGCAGTTCTTC.

Note on this clone: Other DNA sequences in this specimen translate into the identical CDR3. The rearrangement uses TRBV11-2 and TRBJ2-7; D is undetermined. The length of the CDR3 is 14 residues. Germline-derived CDR1 and CDR2 are SGHAT and FQNNGV. V was cut by 1 base and J by 3 bases, with 10 bases left in between. In DNA, the CDR3 is TGTGCCAGCAGCTTAGGACCCCCCGGCTACGAGCAGTACTTC. Protein product: CASSLGPPGYEQYF.

About this clone: This may stem from a read error, because a much larger clone lies one nucleotide away. The genes are TRBV7-9 and TRBJ2-1, with D maybe TRBD2 (6 bases). This CDR3 contains 15 residues. Germline V gene lookup returns CDR1 SEHNR and CDR2 FQNEAQ (reference sequence). The CDR3 sequence: CAGSRGTPPYNEQFF. In nucleotides, the CDR3 is TGTGCCGGCAGCCGGGGGACTCCCCCCTACAATGAGCAGTTCTTC.

The V and J genes are TRBV5-1 and TRBJ2-1; 8 bases match TRBD1. The CDR3 runs to 15 residues. The germline CDR1 and CDR2 sequences are SGHRS and YFSETQ. V dropped 0 bases and J dropped 2; count of bases not matched to a gene: 1. CDR3 loop: CASSLDRGTYNEQFF. CDR3 bases: TGCGCCAGCAGCTTGGACAGGGGGACCTACAATGAGCAGTTCTTC.

The CDR3 DNA follows: TGTGCCAGCAGCCTGACCCCGGGTCCGTTGGACGAGCAGTACTTC. Its protein product is CASSLTPGPLDEQYF. The chain has TRBV3-1 (or the pseudogene TRBV3-2) and TRBJ2-7; D uncertain. The germline V gene has CDR1 LGHDT and CDR2 YNNKEL (reference sequence). V was clipped by 4 bases and J by 5 bases, with 18 bases between them. The CDR3 length is 15 residues.

A few counts support this clone. The chain couples TRBV6-1 to TRBJ1-2, with D tentatively TRBD1 (5 bases). CDR1 and CDR2 from the germline V gene are MNHNS and SASEGT. CDR3 length: 15 residues. V was clipped by 0 bases and J by 4 bases, with 12 bases between them. CDR3 bases: TGTGCCAGCAGTGAAGCCGGCCAGGACATCTATGGCTACACCTTC. It yields the protein CASSEAGQDIYGYTF.

The chain links TRBV6-5 to TRBJ1-2; 10 nucleotides align to TRBD1. CDR1 MNHEY and CDR2 SVGAGI come from the germline V gene. This CDR3 is built from 13 residues. Unmatched junction bases numbered 3, after V lost 5 bases and J lost 6 bases. CDR3 sequence (DNA): TGTGCCAGCAGTCGGGACAGGGGTCATGGCTACACCTTC. Translating gives CASSRDRGHGYTF.

V gene TRBV12-3 or TRBV12-4 combines with J gene TRBJ2-2; the D gene is possibly TRBD2 (6 bases). Trimming pared 8 bases from V and 13 bases from J, leaving 17 bases between. This CDR3 region has 12 residues. The CDR3 DNA sequence: TGTGCCAGCTTACCCCAACGGGGAGGGCTGTTTTTT. Its translation is CASLPQRGGLFF.

This CDR3 is CASSVVTGNQETQYF. CDR3 coding DNA: TGTGCCAGCAGCGTAGTAACCGGGAACCAAGAGACCCAGTACTTC. The chain couples TRBV9 to TRBJ2-5, with D perhaps matching TRBD2 (5 bases). The CDR3 sequence is 15 residues long. Between the trimmed V and J ends, which lost 0 bases and 0 bases, there was a span of 9 bases. Germline lookup yields CDR1 SGDLS and CDR2 YYNGEE.

The gene calls are TRBV5-1 and TRBJ2-5, with D unresolved. Germline V lookup: CDR1 SGHRS, CDR2 YFSETQ. Trimming took off 0 bases at V and 5 bases at J, with 14 bases between the two ends. The CDR3 loop spans 15 amino acids. The CDR3 loop is CASSLEAFIRETQYF. CDR3 bases: TGCGCCAGCAGCTTGGAAGCGTTCATACGGGAGACCCAGTACTTC.

By share, this clone ranks as medium-sized (0.01 to 0.1%). The chain combines TRBV28 with TRBJ1-1; D perhaps matches TRBD1 (5 bases). This CDR3 comprises 13 residues. Germline V gene lookup returns CDR1 MDHEN and CDR2 SYDVKM. Trimming took off 1 base at V and 5 bases at J, with 8 bases between the two ends. For the CDR3, the DNA is TGTGCCAGCAGTTTATATGAGGGGACTGAAGCTTTCTTT. Translation gives CASSLYEGTEAFF.

As DNA, the CDR3 is TGTGCCAGCACCTCCCGGGACAGGGGCATAGGGAGCAATCAGCCCCAGCATTTT. This codes for CASTSRDRGIGSNQPQHF. This chain uses TRBV7-2 with TRBJ1-5, with TRBD1 identical over 10 bases. Germline CDR1 reads SGHTA; CDR2 reads FQGNSA. CDR3 size: 18 residues. V shed 7 bases, J shed 1 base, and the junction held 13 bases outside the gene matches.